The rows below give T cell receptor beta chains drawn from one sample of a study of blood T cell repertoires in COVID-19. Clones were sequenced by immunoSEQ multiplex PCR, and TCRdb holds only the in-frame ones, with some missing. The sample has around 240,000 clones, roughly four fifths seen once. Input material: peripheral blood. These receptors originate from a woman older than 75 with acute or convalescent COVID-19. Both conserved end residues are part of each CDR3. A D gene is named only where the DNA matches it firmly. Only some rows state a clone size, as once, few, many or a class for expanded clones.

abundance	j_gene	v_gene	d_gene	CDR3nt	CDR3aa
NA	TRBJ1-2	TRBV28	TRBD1	TGTGCCAGCAGTGGGGGGGGACAGGGGATTAACTATGGCTACACCTTC	CASSGGGQGINYGYTF
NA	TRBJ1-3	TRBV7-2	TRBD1	TGTGCCAGCAGCTACGACGGGACAGGGACTGGAAACACCATATATTTT	CASSYDGTGTGNTIYF
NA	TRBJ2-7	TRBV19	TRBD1	TGTGCCAGTAGTACCGGACAGGGCTACGAGCAGTACTTC	CASSTGQGYEQYF
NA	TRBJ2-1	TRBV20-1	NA	TGCAGTGCTAGTGCCACAGCTGACAATGAGCAGTTCTTC	CSASATADNEQFF
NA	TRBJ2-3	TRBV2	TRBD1	TGTGCCAGCAAGGGACAGGGGCTTAACACAGATACGCAGTATTTT	CASKGQGLNTDTQYF
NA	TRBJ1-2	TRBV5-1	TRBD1	TGCGCCAGCAGCTTGGGACAGGGGGCTAACTATGGCTACACCTTC	CASSLGQGANYGYTF
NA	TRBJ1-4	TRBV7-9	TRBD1	TGTGCCAGCAGCTCTACAGGGGCCGCGGCAACTAATGAAAAACTGTTTTTT	CASSSTGAAATNEKLFF
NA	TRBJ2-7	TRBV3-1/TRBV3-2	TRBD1	TGTGCCAGCAGCCAGGTCTTGGCAGGGGGCTACGAGCAGTACTTC	CASSQVLAGGYEQYF
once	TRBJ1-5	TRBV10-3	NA	TGTGCCATCAGTGAGGGACCAGGGGGCAATCAGCCCCAGCATTTT	CAISEGPGGNQPQHF
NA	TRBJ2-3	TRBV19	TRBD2	TGTGCCAGTAGTTTGGGACTAGCGTCCACAGATACGCAGTATTTT	CASSLGLASTDTQYF
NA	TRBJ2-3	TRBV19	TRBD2	TGTGCCAGTAGTATAGATGGCGGGGGTGGTTATACGCAGTATTTT	CASSIDGGGGYTQYF
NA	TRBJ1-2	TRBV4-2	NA	TGTGCCAGCAGCCACTTAACAGGGAAAACAAACTATGGCTACACCTTC	CASSHLTGKTNYGYTF
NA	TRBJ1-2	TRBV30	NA	TGTGCCTGGAGTTGGGACACGAAGCGGTATGGCTACACCTTC	CAWSWDTKRYGYTF
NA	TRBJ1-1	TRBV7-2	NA	TGTGCCAGCAGCTTAACAGGGATGAACACTGAAGCTTTCTTT	CASSLTGMNTEAFF
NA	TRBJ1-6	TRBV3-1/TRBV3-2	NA	TGTGCCAGCAGCCCTACCGGACAAGACTATAATTCACCCCTCCACTTT	CASSPTGQDYNSPLHF
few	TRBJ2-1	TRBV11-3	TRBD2	TGTGCCAGCAGCTTAGATGGGGGGCGACCGGGACTAGCTTCCTACAATGAGCAGTTCTTC	CASSLDGGRPGLASYNEQFF
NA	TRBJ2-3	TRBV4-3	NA	TGCGCCAGCAGCCAAGATAAGGGGATTCGAGATACGCAGTATTTT	CASSQDKGIRDTQYF
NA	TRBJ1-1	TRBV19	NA	TGTGCCAGTAGTATACGGGGTGACACTGAAGCTTTCTTT	CASSIRGDTEAFF
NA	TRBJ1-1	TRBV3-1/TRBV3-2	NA	TGTGCCAGCAGCCAAGCAGGGGTTCCTGAAGCTTTCTTT	CASSQAGVPEAFF
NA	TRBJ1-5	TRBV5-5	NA	TGTGCCAGCAGCTTGGTTCCCAGGGCTAATCAGCCCCAGCATTTT	CASSLVPRANQPQHF
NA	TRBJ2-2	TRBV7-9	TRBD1	TGTGCCAGCAGTACGGACAGGGCCACCGGGGAGCTGTTTTTT	CASSTDRATGELFF
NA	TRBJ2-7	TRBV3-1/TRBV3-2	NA	TGTGCCAGCAGCCAACGCTACGAGCAGTACTTC	CASSQRYEQYF
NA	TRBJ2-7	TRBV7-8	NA	TGTGCCAGCAGCTCCCGTAGAGGGTACGAGCAGTACTTC	CASSSRRGYEQYF
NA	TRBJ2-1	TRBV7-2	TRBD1	TGTGCCAGCACTCTCGTCGGGACAGGGACCAATGAGCAGTTCTTC	CASTLVGTGTNEQFF
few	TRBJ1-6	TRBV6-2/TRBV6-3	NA	TGTGCCAGCAGTTACTCCCGTAATTCACCCCTCCACTTT	CASSYSRNSPLHF
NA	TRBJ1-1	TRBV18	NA	TGTGCCAGCTCACCCCCCGGGAGGACTGAAGCTTTCTTT	CASSPPGRTEAFF
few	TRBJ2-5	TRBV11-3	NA	TGTGCCAGCAGCTTAGTCGGCCGGGGGCAAGAGACCCAGTACTTC	CASSLVGRGQETQYF
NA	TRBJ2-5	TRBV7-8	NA	TGTGCCAGCAGCTTACAGTACAGGGCAGAGACCCAGTACTTC	CASSLQYRAETQYF
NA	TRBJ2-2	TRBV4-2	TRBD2	TGTGCCAGCAGCCTAGAACCCTCTAGCGGGGGGTACACCGGGGAGCTGTTTTTT	CASSLEPSSGGYTGELFF
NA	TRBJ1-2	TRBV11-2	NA	TGTGCCAGCAGCTTAGCCGGGGATGGCTACACCTTC	CASSLAGDGYTF
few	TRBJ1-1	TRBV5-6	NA	TGTGCCAGCAGCCACTACGGGACACCGAACACTGAAGCTTTCTTT	CASSHYGTPNTEAFF
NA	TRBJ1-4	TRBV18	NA	TGTGCCAGCTCACCCCGGTTTAATGAAAAACTGTTTTTT	CASSPRFNEKLFF
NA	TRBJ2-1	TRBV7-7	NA	TGTGCTAGCAGCTTAGACGGGACAACCTACAATGAGCAGTTCTTC	CASSLDGTTYNEQFF
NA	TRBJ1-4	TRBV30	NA	TGTGCCTGGAGTGTGGGGAGCGCAGATCGAAAACTGTTTTTT	CAWSVGSADRKLFF
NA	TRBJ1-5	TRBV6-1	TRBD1	TGTGCCAGCAGTGAAGGGACAGGGGGCTTCAATCAGCCCCAGCATTTT	CASSEGTGGFNQPQHF
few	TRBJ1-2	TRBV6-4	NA	TGTGCCAGCGTATGCGACCGTCCACTAGCTAACTATGGCTACACCTTC	CASVCDRPLANYGYTF
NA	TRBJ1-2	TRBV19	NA	TGTGCCAGCGGAGTTAAAGGGGTCATCACCTTC	CASGVKGVITF
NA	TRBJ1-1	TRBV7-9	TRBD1	TGTGCCAGCAGCGGGACAGGGGGGGACACTGAAGCTTTCTTT	CASSGTGGDTEAFF
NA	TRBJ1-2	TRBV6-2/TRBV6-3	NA	TGTGCCAGCAGCAAACTTGACAGGCGACCCTTCTATGGCTACACCTTC	CASSKLDRRPFYGYTF